This entry lists 17 T cell receptor beta chains sequenced from one sample in a study of response to subunit inactivated influenza vaccine. TCRdb reprocessed the RT-PCR reads with MiXCR, giving one entry per CDR3 protein. Found here are 500,000 to 600,000 distinct CDR3 sequences, about 11% of them singletons; the top ten hold 8% to 13%. The same data also went into a second study, on T cells expressing NK-cell markers. That source notes: TCR beta libraries carry UMIs added by 5'RACE template switching.

The sample here was PBMCs from blood, taken on the day of vaccination. All receptors derive from a man aged 45 to 65 who received an inactivated influenza vaccine.

The count of this clonotype is one. The junction shows a germline mismatch at one end, possibly a read error. V is TRBV10-3 and J is TRBJ2-2; 7 positions agree with TRBD2. Germline CDR1 ENHRY, CDR2 SYGVKD. The length of the CDR3 is 16 residues. In DNA form, the CDR3 reads TGTGCCACCAGTGAGTCATGGGACTACAACACCGGGGAGCTGTTTTTT. Translation: CATSESWDYNTGELFF.

This sequence joins TRBV6-5 and TRBJ1-1, with TRBD1 as a possible D gene (6 bases). Trimming stripped 4 bases from V and 4 bases from J, with 16 bases between. The CDR3 consists of 15 residues. The V gene's germline CDR1 is MNHEY and CDR2 SVGAGI. This CDR3 reads CASSFSRGWGTEAFF. CDR3 nucleotides: TGTGCCAGCAGTTTCTCCAGGGGTTGGGGCACTGAAGCTTTCTTT.

In this sample, this clonotype turned up a few times. The chain combines TRBV5-1 with TRBJ2-7; tentative D call: TRBD1 (5 bases). V was clipped by 0 bases and J by 5 bases, with 15 bases between them. The CDR3 loop spans 15 amino acids. CDR1 is SGHRS, CDR2 YFSETQ, per germline. Written as DNA, the CDR3 is TGCGCCAGCAGCTTGGTGGGCAGGGAAGTCAACGAGCAGTACTTC. Amino acid sequence: CASSLVGREVNEQYF.

This clonotype was picked up a small number of times. The rearrangement joins TRBV4-3 to TRBJ1-2; no clear D. There are 14 residues in the CDR3. The V and J ends lost 3 bases and 8 bases respectively, with 16 bases between them. Per germline, CDR1 LGHNA and CDR2 YSLEER. CDR3 DNA sequence: TGCGCCAGCAGCCACCCCGGAGGGCGGACGGGCTACACCTTC. It is translated as CASSHPGGRTGYTF.

As concerns this clonotype: Lacking the conserved final phenylalanine or tryptophan, this CDR3 likely reflects a read error. This chain joins TRBV18 and TRBJ1-1; D perhaps matches TRBD1 (6 bases). Trimming took 4 bases from V and 1 from J, leaving 10 bases between them. Looked up from germline, CDR1 is KGHSH and CDR2 is LQKENI. The CDR3 consists of 14 residues. The CDR3 spells CASSLTGTNTEAFC. As DNA, the CDR3 is TGTGCCAGCTCACTAACAGGGACGAACACTGAAGCTTTCTGT.

There are a few counts of this clonotype. The chain combines TRBV3-1 with TRBJ1-5; tentative D call: TRBD1 (6 bases). Trimming took 6 bases from V and 10 from J, leaving 19 bases between them. This CDR3 contains 14 residues. Per the germline V gene, CDR1 is LGHDT and CDR2 is YNNKEL (reference sequence). This chain's CDR3 is CASSYRGGISPQHF. As DNA, the CDR3 is TGTGCCAGCAGTTATAGAGGGGGTATCAGCCCCCAGCATTTT.

The DNA for the CDR3 is TGTGCCAGCAGTCGTGACGGAGCGGGCGGATTGTACAATGAGCAGTTCTTC. Translated, it gives CASSRDGAGGLYNEQFF. The J gene is TRBJ2-1, the V gene TRBV12-3 or TRBV12-4; D possibly corresponds to TRBD2 (6 bases). Trimming took off 5 bases at V and 4 bases at J, with 21 bases between the two ends. The CDR3 consists of 17 residues.

V and J are TRBV20-1 and TRBJ2-7; 10 bases line up with TRBD2. The CDR3 consists of 15 residues. V lost 2 bases to trimming and J lost 4 bases; unmatched junction nucleotides: 8. The V gene's germline CDR1 is DFQATT and CDR2 SNEGSKA (reference sequence). CDR3 coding DNA: TGCAGTGCTAGACCGGGACTAGCGCCGACGTACGAGCAGTACTTC. Encoded protein: CSARPGLAPTYEQYF.

The table lists this clonotype with a few counts. CDR3 loop: CASSLPGRGHREKLFF. CDR3 sequence (DNA): TGTGCCAGCAGCTTACCAGGGAGGGGGCACCGTGAAAAACTGTTTTTT. V gene TRBV7-9 combines with J gene TRBJ1-4; 7 nucleotides match TRBD1. V lost 2 bases, J lost 7 bases, and 10 bases stayed unmatched. There are 16 residues in the CDR3. Germline CDR1 SEHNR, CDR2 FQNEAQ (reference sequence).

V usage is TRBV24-1 and J usage is TRBJ2-2, with TRBD1 as a possible D gene (5 bases). The ends were cut back, 4 bases at V and 4 bases at J, with 15 bases in the middle. Looked up from germline, CDR1 is KGHDR and CDR2 is SFDVKD. The CDR3 runs 16 residues. CDR3 residues: CATSDRTTEITGELFF. The CDR3 DNA sequence: TGTGCCACCAGTGACCGGACGACAGAAATCACCGGGGAGCTGTTTTTT.

The CDR3 DNA reads TGTGCCAGCAGCTTAGCGATGGCAGGGGGTGATGAGCAGTTCTTC. Encoded protein: CASSLAMAGGDEQFF. The chain uses TRBV7-9 and TRBJ2-1, with TRBD1 matching over 7 bases. V lost 0 bases, J lost 8 bases, and 7 bases stayed unmatched. This CDR3 has 15 residues. Germline CDR1 reads SEHNR; CDR2 reads FQNEAQ (reference sequence).

Worth noting for this clonotype: The junction departs from germline at one end; a sequencing error may be responsible. The chain uses TRBV11-2 and TRBJ2-6; 8 bases are a match to TRBD1. This CDR3 is built from 18 residues. CDR1 and CDR2 (germline): SGHAT, FQNNGV. As DNA, the CDR3 is TGTGCCAGCAGCGTAGACAGGGGCGATTACTCTGGGGCCAACGTCCTGACTTTC. Translated: CASSVDRGDYSGANVLTF.

In this sample, this clonotype turned up a few times. CDR3 residues: CASSYRDRNTEAFF. CDR3 bases: TGTGCCAGCAGTTACCGGGACAGGAACACTGAAGCTTTCTTT. V and J are TRBV12-3 or TRBV12-4 and TRBJ1-1; TRBD1 matches 7 bases. CDR3 length: 14 residues. J lost 1 base, V lost 4 bases, and 3 bases had no gene match.

This clonotype was counted only a few times. CDR3 in amino acids: CASSLGAKFYEQYF. The CDR3 DNA follows: TGTGCCAGCAGCCTGGGGGCCAAATTCTACGAGCAGTACTTC. The chain joins TRBV3-1 to TRBJ2-7; tentative D call: TRBD1 (6 bases). V lost 4 bases, J lost 3 bases, and 13 bases lay in between. Per the germline V gene, CDR1 is LGHDT and CDR2 is YNNKEL (reference sequence). The CDR3 runs to 14 residues.

This clonotype was found a few times. This chain uses TRBV29-1 with TRBJ1-1; D gene uncertain. Germline loops: CDR1 SQVTM, CDR2 ANQGSEA. Trimming left V 1 base short and J 0 bases short, with 6 bases between. This CDR3 has 13 amino acids. The DNA of the CDR3 is TGCAGCGTTGAAGGGACCTTGAACACTGAAGCTTTCTTT. The encoded protein is CSVEGTLNTEAFF. Variable domain in full (rest from reference TRBV29-1 and TRBJ1-1): SAVISQKPSRDICQRGTSLTIQCQVDSQVTMMFWYRQQPGQSLTLIATANQGSEATYESGFVIDKFPISRPNLTFSTLTVSNMSPEDSSIYLCSVEGTLNTEAFFGQGTRLTVV.

V and J are TRBV6-1 and TRBJ2-3; a weak D match, TRBD2 (5 bases). V lost 9 bases and J lost 1, with 26 bases in between. CDR1 is MNHNS and CDR2 is SASEGT in the germline V gene. This CDR3 contains 18 residues. In DNA, the CDR3 is TGTGCCAGAAACGATATGGACTCCAATACCAAGGGCACAGATACGCAGTATTTT. Amino acid sequence: CARNDMDSNTKGTDTQYF.

This clonotype has only a few counts. This chain joins TRBV3-1 and TRBJ2-2, with 10 nucleotides matching TRBD1. This CDR3 spans 17 amino acids. Germline V gene lookup returns CDR1 LGHDT and CDR2 YNNKEL (reference sequence). J lost 4 bases, V lost 4 bases, and 9 bases had no gene match. The CDR3: CASSPHPGQGSTGELFF. The CDR3 nucleotides read TGTGCCAGCAGCCCCCACCCGGGACAGGGGAGCACCGGGGAGCTGTTTTTT.